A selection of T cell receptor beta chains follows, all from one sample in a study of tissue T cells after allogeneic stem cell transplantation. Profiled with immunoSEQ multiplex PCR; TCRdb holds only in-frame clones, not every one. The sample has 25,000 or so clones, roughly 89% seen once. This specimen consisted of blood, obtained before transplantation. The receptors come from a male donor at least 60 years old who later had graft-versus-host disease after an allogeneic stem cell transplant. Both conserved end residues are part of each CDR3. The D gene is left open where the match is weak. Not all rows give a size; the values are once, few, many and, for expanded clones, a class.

CDR3 DNA: TGTGCCAGCGCGCGGGGAACTAATGAAAAACTGTTTTTT
CDR3 protein: CASARGTNEKLFF
D gene: NA
clone size: NA
J gene: TRBJ1-4
CDR3 length: 13
V gene: TRBV28

CDR3 DNA: TGTGCCAGCAGCTTAATAGAAGGGAACACTGAAGCTTTCTTT
CDR3 protein: CASSLIEGNTEAFF
D gene: NA
clone size: once
J gene: TRBJ1-1
CDR3 length: 14
V gene: TRBV7-8

CDR3 DNA: TGCGCCAGCAGCCGACTACCCCCCTCAGCGGGAGACCACAATGAGCAGTTCTTC
CDR3 protein: CASSRLPPSAGDHNEQFF
D gene: TRBD2
clone size: NA
J gene: TRBJ2-1
CDR3 length: 18
V gene: TRBV4-1

CDR3 DNA: TGTGCCAGCAGCCCTCAGGGGATCAACACTGAAGCTTTCTTT
CDR3 protein: CASSPQGINTEAFF
D gene: NA
clone size: NA
J gene: TRBJ1-1
CDR3 length: 14
V gene: TRBV3-1/TRBV3-2

CDR3 DNA: TGCGCCAGCGCAGAGTCGGACAACTCTGGGGCCAACGTCCTGACTTTC
CDR3 protein: CASAESDNSGANVLTF
D gene: NA
clone size: NA
J gene: TRBJ2-6
CDR3 length: 16
V gene: TRBV4-1

CDR3 DNA: TGTGCCAGCAGCTTAACAGGGGTCTATGGCTACACCTTC
CDR3 protein: CASSLTGVYGYTF
D gene: TRBD1
clone size: few
J gene: TRBJ1-2
CDR3 length: 13
V gene: TRBV27

CDR3 DNA: TGCAGTGCTAGTAGCCAGGGCGGGGGCTACACCTTC
CDR3 protein: CSASSQGGGYTF
D gene: NA
clone size: NA
J gene: TRBJ1-2
CDR3 length: 12
V gene: TRBV20-1

CDR3 DNA: TGTGCCACCAGTGATTTGAGACGGCCCTATGGCTACACCTTC
CDR3 protein: CATSDLRRPYGYTF
D gene: NA
clone size: NA
J gene: TRBJ1-2
CDR3 length: 14
V gene: TRBV24-1

CDR3 DNA: TGCGCCAGCAGTACTTCACTGAATTCACCCCTCCACTTT
CDR3 protein: CASSTSLNSPLHF
D gene: NA
clone size: NA
J gene: TRBJ1-6
CDR3 length: 13
V gene: TRBV10-1

CDR3 DNA: TGCGCCAGCAGCTTGCAACAGGGGGCGGGCGAGACCCAGTACTTC
CDR3 protein: CASSLQQGAGETQYF
D gene: TRBD1
clone size: NA
J gene: TRBJ2-5
CDR3 length: 15
V gene: TRBV5-1

CDR3 DNA: TGCGCCAGCAGCCTTCGGATCCACGATGGCTACACCTTC
CDR3 protein: CASSLRIHDGYTF
D gene: NA
clone size: NA
J gene: TRBJ1-2
CDR3 length: 13
V gene: TRBV4-1

CDR3 DNA: TGTGCCAGCAGCCAAGCCGAGCAGGGATACTACGAGCAGTACTTC
CDR3 protein: CASSQAEQGYYEQYF
D gene: NA
clone size: NA
J gene: TRBJ2-7
CDR3 length: 15
V gene: TRBV3-1/TRBV3-2

CDR3 DNA: TGTGCCAGCCGACAGGGGCCGGGAAACACCATATATTTT
CDR3 protein: CASRQGPGNTIYF
D gene: TRBD1
clone size: NA
J gene: TRBJ1-3
CDR3 length: 13
V gene: TRBV2

CDR3 DNA: TGTGCCAGCAGCACGGCCGCGGGTGGGGGACAGCTGAACACCGGGGAGCTGTTTTTT
CDR3 protein: CASSTAAGGGQLNTGELFF
D gene: TRBD1
clone size: NA
J gene: TRBJ2-2
CDR3 length: 19
V gene: TRBV5-4

CDR3 DNA: TGTGCCAGCAGCACACATCGGGCAGTCACATCGTATGGCTACACCTTC
CDR3 protein: CASSTHRAVTSYGYTF
D gene: NA
clone size: NA
J gene: TRBJ1-2
CDR3 length: 16
V gene: TRBV7-8

CDR3 DNA: TGCGCCAGCAGCCTGGGGGGGACCCATAGCACAGATACGCAGTATTTT
CDR3 protein: CASSLGGTHSTDTQYF
D gene: TRBD2
clone size: NA
J gene: TRBJ2-3
CDR3 length: 16
V gene: TRBV5-1

CDR3 DNA: TGTGCCTGGAGTGTGGCAAACACCATATATTTT
CDR3 protein: CAWSVANTIYF
D gene: NA
clone size: NA
J gene: TRBJ1-3
CDR3 length: 11
V gene: TRBV30

CDR3 DNA: TGTGCCAGTAGCCAACTTAGTTCGTTTAATCAGCCCCAGCATTTT
CDR3 protein: CASSQLSSFNQPQHF
D gene: NA
clone size: NA
J gene: TRBJ1-5
CDR3 length: 15
V gene: TRBV19

CDR3 DNA: TGTGCCAGCATTCTTACACTAGCGGGCGTTGGCAAAAACATTCAGTACTTC
CDR3 protein: CASILTLAGVGKNIQYF
D gene: TRBD2
clone size: NA
J gene: TRBJ2-4
CDR3 length: 17
V gene: TRBV2

CDR3 DNA: TGTGCCTGGAGGACGATCCAGGGGGATCGGTACAATGAGCAGTTCTTC
CDR3 protein: CAWRTIQGDRYNEQFF
D gene: TRBD1
clone size: NA
J gene: TRBJ2-1
CDR3 length: 16
V gene: TRBV30

CDR3 DNA: TGCGCCAGCAGCTTTCGGAGGGGAGACTCTGGGGCCAACGTCCTGACTTTC
CDR3 protein: CASSFRRGDSGANVLTF
D gene: NA
clone size: few
J gene: TRBJ2-6
CDR3 length: 17
V gene: TRBV5-1

CDR3 DNA: TGTGCCAGCAGCCTAGACCAGACCGGGGAGCTGTTTTTT
CDR3 protein: CASSLDQTGELFF
D gene: NA
clone size: once
J gene: TRBJ2-2
CDR3 length: 13
V gene: TRBV2

CDR3 DNA: TGTGCCAGCGCCCCCGGGAGAGGGGGAGAGACCCAGTACTTC
CDR3 protein: CASAPGRGGETQYF
D gene: NA
clone size: NA
J gene: TRBJ2-5
CDR3 length: 14
V gene: TRBV7-2

CDR3 DNA: TGTGCCAGCCACCTGTGGGGGGGCGGCTACACCTTC
CDR3 protein: CASHLWGGGYTF
D gene: NA
clone size: once
J gene: TRBJ1-2
CDR3 length: 12
V gene: TRBV25-1

CDR3 DNA: TGTGCCGTGGAGGTAGGGGCTAGCGGGAAGTCAGATACGCAGTATTTT
CDR3 protein: CAVEVGASGKSDTQYF
D gene: TRBD2
clone size: NA
J gene: TRBJ2-3
CDR3 length: 16
V gene: TRBV19

CDR3 DNA: TGTGCCAGCAGTTTTCTCGTCGGCAGGAGAAATGAGCAGTTCTTC
CDR3 protein: CASSFLVGRRNEQFF
D gene: NA
clone size: NA
J gene: TRBJ2-1
CDR3 length: 15
V gene: TRBV27

CDR3 DNA: TGTGCCAGCAGCTCTACACGGAACACTGAAGCTTTCTTT
CDR3 protein: CASSSTRNTEAFF
D gene: NA
clone size: NA
J gene: TRBJ1-1
CDR3 length: 13
V gene: TRBV7-8

CDR3 DNA: TGTGCCAGCAGTTCAAAGTACACAGATACGCAGTATTTT
CDR3 protein: CASSSKYTDTQYF
D gene: NA
clone size: NA
J gene: TRBJ2-3
CDR3 length: 13
V gene: TRBV2

CDR3 DNA: TGTGCCAGCAGCTTAGCGCGGAACACAGATACGCAGTATTTT
CDR3 protein: CASSLARNTDTQYF
D gene: NA
clone size: NA
J gene: TRBJ2-3
CDR3 length: 14
V gene: TRBV7-2

CDR3 DNA: TGCGCCAGCAGCCAAGGAAGCAGGCGGACTGAAGCTTTCTTT
CDR3 protein: CASSQGSRRTEAFF
D gene: NA
clone size: NA
J gene: TRBJ1-1
CDR3 length: 14
V gene: TRBV4-1

CDR3 DNA: TGTGCCAGCTCACCAAGGACGGGAGGGGCAGAGACCCAGTACTTC
CDR3 protein: CASSPRTGGAETQYF
D gene: TRBD2
clone size: NA
J gene: TRBJ2-5
CDR3 length: 15
V gene: TRBV18

CDR3 DNA: TGTGCCAGCAGCCGAGGAGGCGTCCAAGAGACCCAGTACTTC
CDR3 protein: CASSRGGVQETQYF
D gene: NA
clone size: NA
J gene: TRBJ2-5
CDR3 length: 14
V gene: TRBV7-8

CDR3 DNA: TGCGCCAGCAGTGAGTGGGGTCGTACAGATACGCAGTATTTT
CDR3 protein: CASSEWGRTDTQYF
D gene: NA
clone size: NA
J gene: TRBJ2-3
CDR3 length: 14
V gene: TRBV10-2

CDR3 DNA: TGTGCCAGCAGTGAAGGGGGGCGGCAGTTCTTC
CDR3 protein: CASSEGGRQFF
D gene: NA
clone size: few
J gene: TRBJ2-1
CDR3 length: 11
V gene: TRBV6-1

CDR3 DNA: TGTGCCTGGAGTGTAAAAGCCATGAGGGTGGAGACCCAGTACTTC
CDR3 protein: CAWSVKAMRVETQYF
D gene: NA
clone size: NA
J gene: TRBJ2-5
CDR3 length: 15
V gene: TRBV30